This TCR beta chain was sequenced during a study of radiation and T cells in renal cell carcinoma. With regard to this clone: Its antigen is unknown.

Here immunoSEQ multiplex PCR was the method, and the copy in TCRdb shows in-frame clones only, minus some. The sample has some 44,000 clones; 82% are singletons. Findings and limits, study-wide: In blood, top tumor clones expanded by 2 weeks, shrinking by 4.

Sample time point: blood 4 weeks post-SBRT, at nephrectomy. Documented treatment: 15 Gy SBRT to primary tumor, nephrectomy 4 weeks later. Nephrectomy followed 15 Gy stereotactic body radiation by 4 weeks. Blood was sampled at baseline, 2 weeks and 4 weeks after SBRT. Clear cell pathology was present in this patient's renal cell carcinoma. The CDR3 runs to 15 residues. V was clipped by 3 bases and J by 2 bases, with 13 bases between them. CDR1 is LNHDA, CDR2 SQIVND, per germline (reference sequence). This receptor was identified in an older woman with renal cell carcinoma. The rearrangement uses TRBV19 and TRBJ1-1; D is perhaps TRBD1 (5 bases). The starting material was blood, obtained from a patient whose treatment included radiotherapy and nephrectomy. CDR3 nucleotides: TGTGCCAGTAGTATTTTGGGGGAGGTAAACACTGAAGCTTTCTTT. Encoded protein: CASSILGEVNTEAFF. Drawing the rest from reference TRBV19 and TRBJ1-1, the complete variable domain is DGGITQSPKYLFRKEGQNVTLSCEQNLNHDAMYWYRQDPGQGLRLIYYSQIVNDFQKGDIAEGYSVSREKKESFPLTVTSAQKNPTAFYLCASSILGEVNTEAFFGQGTRLTVV.